The sequence of this TCR beta chain was determined in a study of human T cells and chemical hapten exposure. This CDR3 region has 18 residues. The V gene end was trimmed by 6 bases and the J gene end by 4 bases; junction bases not matched to a gene: 17. TCRdb called the RACE reads again in MiXCR, with one record for every CDR3 protein. The table has over 300,000 distinct CDR3 sequences, approximately 5% seen once. Time point of the sample: pre-sensitization, week 0. Treatment in this sample: therapeutic diphenylcyclopropenone sensitization with weekly scalp DPC. This clonotype has a handful of counts.

The chain links TRBV12-3 or TRBV12-4 to TRBJ2-3; 9 bases fit TRBD2. Sequences were derived from whole blood, sampled in connection with sensitization to the hapten diphenylcyclopropenone (DPC). The TCR sequence derives from a woman in her 50s with alopecia areata. Some clones in this sample may be carry-over from other donors' samples. Here the CDR3 reads CASSFSVGLAGRADTQYF. The DNA of the CDR3 is TGTGCCAGCAGCTTCTCAGTGGGGCTAGCGGGACGGGCAGATACGCAGTATTTT.